The clone carrying this TCR beta chain was detected only once. V lost 4 bases to trimming and J lost 5 bases; unmatched junction nucleotides: 6. Germline values: CDR1 WNHNN, CDR2 SYGVQD (reference sequence). CDR3 length: 14 residues. This entry is derived from a study of blood T cell repertoires in COVID-19. Whole-study context: Sites in the United States, Italy and Spain provided acute and convalescent COVID-19 samples. Sources were T cells, B-cell-depleted T cells, or PBMCs; the material itself was cDNA or gDNA.

Authors' methods: By means of reference gene primer amplification, nucleated cell counts were estimated. Sequencing used immunoSEQ multiplex PCR; TCRdb keeps in-frame clones, though not all of them. That table furnishes V, J and clone size, whereas the DNA furnished D and trimming. The data show about 120,000 clones, 76% seen once. Material: peripheral blood. The chain employs TRBV10-1 and TRBJ2-5; 8 bases are a match to TRBD2. This clonotype originated in a woman aged 80 or over with acute or convalescent COVID-19. The CDR3 DNA reads TGCGCCAGCAGTGGGGGTGCTAGCGGGGAGACCCAGTACTTC. It codes for CASSGGASGETQYF.